This entry concerns a single T cell receptor (beta chain). The entry originates in a study of control samples from healthy donors and cancer patients. Using immunoSEQ multiplex PCR, the repertoire was profiled, and TCRdb retains in-frame clones only, with some absent. The sample has 160,000 or so clones; nearly 96% are singletons. The ends lost 5 bases at V and 5 bases at J; junction bases unmatched: 8. This CDR3 is built from 15 residues. Germline assignment: CDR1 SEHNR and CDR2 FQNEAQ (reference sequence). The chain employs TRBV7-9 and TRBJ2-2; 7 bases line up with TRBD1. The receptor was isolated from a woman aged 30 to 39 in good health. The sample consisted of blood. CDR3 nucleotide sequence: TGTGCCAGCAGCCCGACGGCAGGGGGTACCGGGGAGCTGTTTTTT. Its protein product is CASSPTAGGTGELFF.